The 3 T cell receptor beta chains below come from one sample, sequenced in a study of early T cells in non-severe SARS-CoV-2 infection. TCRdb independently ran MiXCR on the 5' RACE reads; one entry per CDR3 protein. The sample holds tens of thousands of distinct CDR3 sequences, about 12% seen once. The sample consisted of whole blood, taken at baseline. These receptors were taken from an adult who was a healthcare worker with PCR-confirmed SARS-CoV-2 infection or an uninfected control (not recorded which).

This clonotype was seen at least ten times. The V gene is TRBV28, the J gene TRBJ2-1; 8 bases agree with TRBD1. V was clipped by 6 bases and J by 4 bases; unmatched bases: 8. The CDR3 length is 15 residues. Looked up from germline, CDR1 is MDHEN and CDR2 is SYDVKM. The CDR3 sequence is CASSRQGFGYNEQFF. The CDR3 coding sequence is TGTGCCAGCAGCCGACAGGGGTTTGGGTACAATGAGCAGTTCTTC.

The chain joins TRBV19 to TRBJ2-1; TRBD1 is a possible D gene (5 bases). This CDR3 is 15 amino acids long. CDR1 and CDR2 (germline): LNHDA, SQIVND (reference sequence). V was shortened by 6 bases and J by 0 bases, with 12 bases between the two germline ends. CDR3 in amino acids: CASRVDRSSYNEQFF. Written as DNA, the CDR3 is TGTGCCAGTAGGGTAGACAGAAGCTCCTACAATGAGCAGTTCTTC. Together with reference TRBV19 and TRBJ2-1, the CDR3 gives the full variable domain: DGGITQSPKYLFRKEGQNVTLSCEQNLNHDAMYWYRQDPGQGLRLIYYSQIVNDFQKGDIAEGYSVSREKKESFPLTVTSAQKNPTAFYLCASRVDRSSYNEQFFGPGTRLTVL.

This clonotype has ten or more counts. The chain employs TRBV7-9 and TRBJ1-3; maybe TRBD1 (6 bases). Trimming took 8 bases from V and 1 from J, leaving 18 bases between them. CDR3 length: 16 amino acids. Germline-derived CDR1 and CDR2 are SEHNR and FQNEAQ (reference sequence). The CDR3 protein is CASAWDKILSGNTIYF. CDR3 DNA: TGTGCCAGCGCCTGGGACAAGATCCTTTCTGGAAACACCATATATTTT.